A selection of T cell receptor beta chains follows, all from one sample in a study of response to subunit inactivated influenza vaccine. TCRdb ran MiXCR on the RT-PCR reads and lists one entry per CDR3 protein. The sample consists of some 550,000 distinct CDR3 sequences, under 30% of them appearing once. These data were also reused for a study on T cells expressing NK-cell markers.

This material consisted of CD4+ T cells sorted from PBMCs, taken 11 to 12 days after vaccination. The receptors derive from a man in his fifties or sixties who received an inactivated influenza vaccine. Each CDR3 is given with its conserved first and last residue.

J: TRBJ2-5
V: TRBV7-7
CDR3: CASSLEGLAGALQETQYF

J: TRBJ2-2
V: TRBV10-3
CDR3: CAIGGTGWTGELFF

J: TRBJ1-4
V: TRBV5-1
CDR3: CASSLNAENEKLFF

J: TRBJ2-1
V: TRBV18
CDR3: CASSRLAGGNEQFF

J: TRBJ2-7
V: TRBV7-9
CDR3: CASSFARTGAYEQYF

J: TRBJ2-7
V: TRBV27
CDR3: CATKAGWGAGNEQYF

J: TRBJ2-1
V: TRBV6-5
CDR3: CASAYGTSGYNEQFF

J: TRBJ2-5
V: TRBV12-3/TRBV12-4
CDR3: CASSLTGGNQETQYF

J: TRBJ2-7
V: TRBV5-6
CDR3: CASSPARQRRYEQYF

J: TRBJ2-1
V: TRBV10-3
CDR3: CAASTGLGEQFF